Each of the 18 T cell receptor beta chains below was sequenced from the same sample in a study of technical replicates of blood from a handful of donors (dated by TCRdb to about 2017). Libraries were prepared through the immunoSEQ multiplex PCR assay. Imported from immuneACCESS, the table was reduced by TCRdb to in-frame sequences with V and J called. These copies leave out some clones; in studies compared against another copy, an unresolved V gene accounts for under half, and the cause of the remainder is not known. Present in this sample are tens of thousands of clones, about 96% of which were seen just once. Roughly 0.35% of the sample rests with the top ten. The material sequenced was T cells isolated from PBMCs. The receptors come from a human donor in good health.

This chain connects TRBV5-4 to TRBJ2-1; 10 nucleotides align to TRBD2. The CDR3 runs to 13 residues. Losses at the gene ends were 10 bases for V and 9 bases for J; bases not matched to a gene: 10. Germline assignment: CDR1 SGHNT and CDR2 YYREEE (reference sequence). This CDR3 reads CALRELAGFEQFF. The CDR3 region has the DNA TGTGCCCTCCGGGAACTAGCGGGATTTGAGCAGTTCTTC.

The chain recombines TRBV15 with TRBJ1-4; the D is unclear. The germline V gene encodes CDR1 LNHNV and CDR2 YYDKDF (reference sequence). V was cut by 1 base and J by 0 bases, with 9 bases left in between. The CDR3 has 16 amino acids. CDR3 protein: CATSRGWGATNEKLFF. For the CDR3, the DNA is TGTGCCACCAGCAGAGGATGGGGAGCAACTAATGAAAAACTGTTTTTT. Supplemented by reference TRBV15 and TRBJ1-4, the full variable domain reads DAMVIQNPRYQVTQFGKPVTLSCSQTLNHNVMYWYQQKSSQAPKLLFHYYDKDFNNEADTPDNFQSRRPNTSFCFLDIRSPGLGDTAMYLCATSRGWGATNEKLFFGSGTQLSVL.

The rearrangement joins TRBV7-9 to TRBJ2-7, with D maybe TRBD1 (6 bases). Germline CDR1 SEHNR, CDR2 FQNEAQ (reference sequence). The CDR3 contains 13 residues. V was shortened by 5 bases and J by 2 bases, with 10 bases between the two germline ends. The DNA of the CDR3 is TGTGCCAGCAGCCTCGGGACACCCTACGAGCAGTACTTC. The encoded protein is CASSLGTPYEQYF.

The chain couples TRBV7-3 to TRBJ2-7, with 8 bases identical to TRBD2. This CDR3 has 15 amino acids. Germline V gene sequence: CDR1 SGHTA, CDR2 FQGTGA. With 5 bases clipped from V and 5 bases from J, the junction kept 11 bases outside the gene matches. The CDR3 sequence is CASSRPGLEYNEQYF. The CDR3 DNA sequence: TGTGCCAGCAGCCGGCCGGGACTAGAATATAACGAGCAGTACTTC.

The rearrangement uses TRBV6-5 and TRBJ2-7, with D tentatively TRBD1 (5 bases). The CDR3 runs to 14 residues. Trimming took off 6 bases at V and 0 bases at J, with 12 bases between the two ends. The germline gives CDR1 MNHEY, CDR2 SVGAGI. This chain's CDR3 is CASSPQTASYEQYF. The CDR3 DNA follows: TGTGCCAGCAGCCCCCAGACAGCCTCCTACGAGCAGTACTTC.

This chain uses TRBV13 with TRBJ2-5, with 12 bases fitting TRBD2. The V segment lost 0 bases and the J segment 4 bases; nucleotides outside the gene matches: 3. Germline assignment: CDR1 PRHDT and CDR2 FYEKMQ (reference sequence). The CDR3 has 16 amino acids. The CDR3, as DNA: TGTGCCAGCAGCTTAGGGACTAGCGGGAGTGTAGAGACCCAGTACTTC. Its translation: CASSLGTSGSVETQYF.

This clone was recorded once. One end of the junction varies from germline; a read error may be responsible. The rearrangement links TRBV10-1 to TRBJ2-3; 11 bases align to TRBD2. This CDR3 is 17 amino acids long. CDR1 is WNHNN and CDR2 is SYGVQD in the germline V gene (reference sequence). The CDR3, as DNA: TGCGCCAGCAGTAAGTCTAGCGGGAGGCCTAGCACAGATACGCAGTATTTT. Protein: CASSKSSGRPSTDTQYF.

This clone was found once. The chain couples TRBV11-2 to TRBJ2-3; 12 bases fit TRBD2. Germline V gene sequence: CDR1 SGHAT, CDR2 FQNNGV. The J segment lost 4 bases and the V segment lost 2 bases, leaving 1 base of the junction unmatched. This CDR3 has 15 amino acids. Here the CDR3 DNA reads TGTGCCAGCAGCTTACTAGCGGGAGGGCCAGATACGCAGTATTTT. Its translation is CASSLLAGGPDTQYF. The variable domain in full, completed from reference TRBV11-2 and TRBJ2-3, reads EAGVAQSPRYKIIEKRQSVAFWCNPISGHATLYWYQQILGQGPKLLIQFQNNGVVDDSQLPKDRFSAERLKGVDSTLKIQPAKLEDSAVYLCASSLLAGGPDTQYFGPGTRLTVL.

The V and J genes are TRBV7-3 and TRBJ2-2, with D maybe TRBD2 (5 bases). The V gene lost 4 bases and the J gene lost 7 bases, with 7 bases spanning the gap. Per germline, CDR1 SGHTA and CDR2 FQGTGA. The CDR3 sequence is 12 residues long. This chain's CDR3 is CASSYGGGELFF. CDR3 DNA: TGTGCCAGCAGCTATGGAGGCGGGGAGCTGTTTTTT.

The genes are TRBV6-1 and TRBJ2-7; maybe TRBD1 (6 bases). CDR1 MNHNS and CDR2 SASEGT come from the germline V gene. This CDR3 region has 14 residues. The V end lost 6 bases, the J end lost 4 bases, and 16 bases lay between the germline ends. Here the CDR3 DNA reads TGTGCCAGCAGCTCCCTGACAGGCCGTTACGAGCAGTACTTC. Protein: CASSSLTGRYEQYF.

V gene TRBV5-1 combines with J gene TRBJ1-3; possibly TRBD1 for D (5 bases). The CDR3 covers 14 residues. CDR1 is SGHRS, CDR2 YFSETQ, per germline. Trimming shortened V by 1 base and J by 9 bases, and 14 bases separated the two germline ends. CDR3 residues: CASSLSPREGTIYF. The DNA of the CDR3 is TGCGCCAGCAGCTTGAGTCCCAGGGAGGGCACCATATATTTT.

This chain joins TRBV29-1 and TRBJ2-7, with D tentatively TRBD2 (6 bases). Looked up from germline, CDR1 is SQVTM and CDR2 is ANQGSEA. The CDR3 runs 12 residues. The germline V and J ends were trimmed by 4 bases and 5 bases, with 12 bases remaining between them. CDR3 region: CSVGGTVDEQYF. In DNA, the CDR3 is TGCAGCGTTGGCGGGACGGTCGACGAGCAGTACTTC.

The chain couples TRBV19 to TRBJ2-5; the match to TRBD1 covers 8 bases. V lost 3 bases and J lost 2; bases outside the gene matches: 5. Germline CDR1 is LNHDA and CDR2 is SQIVND (reference sequence). The CDR3 has 15 residues. The CDR3 DNA follows: TGTGCCAGTAGTATGCGGACAGGGCTTCAAGAGACCCAGTACTTC. This sequence encodes CASSMRTGLQETQYF.

Only one count was recorded for this clone. J is TRBJ2-2 and V is TRBV9, with D tentatively TRBD2 (6 bases). The CDR3 spans 16 residues. Germline CDR1 and CDR2: SGDLS and YYNGEE. V lost 10 bases to trimming and J lost 0 bases, with 19 bases between them. This CDR3 is CAASVGRDANTGELFF. The CDR3 nucleotides read TGTGCCGCCTCCGTGGGGCGGGACGCGAACACCGGGGAGCTGTTTTTT.

The V gene is TRBV27, the J gene TRBJ1-2, with TRBD1 identical over 11 bases. The junction had 5 bases not matched to a gene; V was cut back by 6 bases and J by 8 bases. The CDR3 runs 13 residues. Germline V gene lookup returns CDR1 MNHEY and CDR2 SMNVEV (reference sequence). In nucleotides, the CDR3 is TGTGCCAGCAGCGGACAGGGGGCGCTCGGCTACACCTTC. Translation gives CASSGQGALGYTF.

This chain connects TRBV19 to TRBJ1-5; D perhaps matches TRBD1 (5 bases). The germline CDR1 and CDR2 sequences are LNHDA and SQIVND (reference sequence). Trimming cost V 6 bases and J 7 bases, with 22 bases left between them. The CDR3 has 16 residues. CDR3 amino acids: CASSVRQGKIPQPQHF. CDR3 nucleotides: TGTGCCAGTAGCGTAAGGCAGGGTAAAATCCCACAGCCCCAGCATTTT.

This clone came up once. This sequence joins TRBV7-3 and TRBJ2-7; TRBD2 matches 9 bases. V was clipped by 4 bases and J by 5 bases; unmatched bases: 6. CDR1 is SGHTA and CDR2 is FQGTGA in the germline V gene. The CDR3 is 14 amino acids. Here the CDR3 DNA reads TGTGCCAGCAGCTATAGCGGGAGTTTCCACGAGCAGTACTTC. Translation gives CASSYSGSFHEQYF.

This chain links TRBV30 with TRBJ2-3; 9 nucleotides align to TRBD1. J was trimmed by 4 bases and V by 3 bases; bases with no gene match: 8. The CDR3 covers 15 residues. Germline CDR1 reads GTSNPN; CDR2 reads SVGIG (reference sequence). CDR3 residues: CAWSRDREASDTQYF. The CDR3 coding sequence is TGTGCCTGGAGCCGGGACAGGGAAGCCTCAGATACGCAGTATTTT.